These T cell receptor beta chains were read from a single sample in a study of PD-L1 blockade in urothelial cancer. Repertoires were generated with immunoSEQ multiplex PCR, while TCRdb's copy carries only in-frame clones and drops some. Of 95,000 to 150,000 clones in the sample, approximately 85% were seen once. The sample consisted of PBMCs, taken around atezolizumab (anti-PD-L1) treatment. These receptors all stem from a man over 45 with urothelial cancer. Both conserved end residues are part of each CDR3. D genes are given only for firm matches. Expanded clones are given a class, and other clones once, few, many or no size at all.

>TRBV28|TRBD2|-|TRBJ2-1
TGTGCCAGCAGTTTTAGCGGGCTCAATGAGCAGTTCTTC
CASSFSGLNEQFF
>TRBV6-1|TRBD2|-|TRBJ2-1
TGTGCCAGCAGAGCCGGGACTAGCGGAGCTTATGAGCAGTTCTTC
CASRAGTSGAYEQFF
>TRBV9|TRBD2|-|TRBJ2-1
TGTGCCAGCAGCAACAAGACCGGGAGGGTCAATGAGCAGTTCTTC
CASSNKTGRVNEQFF
>TRBV19|-|-|TRBJ2-5
TGTGCCAGTAGTATACGACGACTAGGACAAGAGACCCAGTACTTC
CASSIRRLGQETQYF
>TRBV30|-|once|TRBJ2-1
TGTGCCTGGAGAGGGAGAAGGGCGGGGTACAATGAGCAGTTCTTC
CAWRGRRAGYNEQFF
>TRBV7-9|-|-|TRBJ2-3
TGTGCCAGCAGTTACCCTATGTGGGAGGTTTCTAGCACAGATACGCAGTATTTT
CASSYPMWEVSSTDTQYF
>TRBV7-6|TRBD2|-|TRBJ2-1
TGTGCCAGCAGCCTACTGGGGACTAGGTCAATAGGGCAGTTCTTC
CASSLLGTRSIGQFF
>TRBV5-1|-|few|TRBJ1-6
TGCGCCAGCAGCGTGACATCCTATAATTCACCCCTCCACTTT
CASSVTSYNSPLHF
>TRBV5-1|TRBD1|-|TRBJ2-6
TGCGCCAGCAGCCCTGAGACAGGGAACCCCCCCGGGGCCAACGTCCTGACTTTC
CASSPETGNPPGANVLTF
>TRBV2|TRBD1|-|TRBJ2-3
TGTGCCAGCAGTGAAACCCGGACAGGGCGAGATACGCAGTATTTT
CASSETRTGRDTQYF
>TRBV9|-|-|TRBJ1-3
TGTGCCAGCAGCGTAGGTCCTTCGGGAAACACCATATATTTT
CASSVGPSGNTIYF
>TRBV5-1|TRBD2|-|TRBJ2-2
TGCGCCAGCACGATAGCGGGAGGGCCGATCGGGGAGCTGTTTTTT
CASTIAGGPIGELFF
>TRBV11-2|TRBD2|-|TRBJ2-5
TGTGCCAGCAGCTTAGAGTCTCTTGGACTAGCGGGAGGATTTGGGGAGACCCAGTACTTC
CASSLESLGLAGGFGETQYF
>TRBV2|TRBD2|once|TRBJ2-7
TGTGCCAGCAGAATAGCGGGTGCCACCTACGAGCAGTACTTC
CASRIAGATYEQYF
>TRBV28|-|-|TRBJ2-5
TGTGCCAGCAGTTCCTTAGCGCTGGAGACCCAGTACTTC
CASSSLALETQYF
>TRBV10-1|-|few|TRBJ1-6
TGCGCCAGCAGTGACGGGGAACGATCACCCCTCCACTTT
CASSDGERSPLHF
>TRBV14|TRBD1|-|TRBJ2-2
TGTGCCAGCAGCCCCCGGGACAGGAGCAGCGGTAGAACCGGGGAGCTGTTTTTT
CASSPRDRSSGRTGELFF